This is a list of T cell receptor beta chains from one sample in a study of cytomegalovirus exposure and HLA in healthy donors. The protocol was immunoSEQ multiplex PCR, while the TCRdb copy is restricted to in-frame clones and leaves out a portion. The sample lists about 90,000 clones, 80% to 90% seen once, with 2.3% in the top ten. The sample comprised PBMCs. These receptors were taken from a man younger than 35 in good health and CMV-seronegative. CDR3s include the opening cysteine and the closing phenylalanine or tryptophan. A D gene is named only where the DNA matches it firmly. Size is stated for part of the rows, as once, few or many counts, or as a class when the clone is expanded.

clone_size	j_call	d_call	v_call	cdr3_nt	cdr3_aa
.	TRBJ1-1	.	TRBV5-1	TGCGCCAGCAGCTTTGCTGATCGGGCTTTCTTT	CASSFADRAFF
.	TRBJ2-1	.	TRBV28	TGTGCCAGCAGTTTATGGAGAGGGCCGGGTTACAATGAGCAGTTCTTC	CASSLWRGPGYNEQFF
.	TRBJ1-1	.	TRBV6-5	TGTGCCAGCAGTGGGAGGCTGAACACTGAAGCTTTCTTT	CASSGRLNTEAFF
.	TRBJ2-3	.	TRBV9	TGTGCCAGCAGCGTAGGTCCGGGAGACACAGATACGCAGTATTTT	CASSVGPGDTDTQYF
.	TRBJ1-1	.	TRBV28	TGTGCCAGCAGTTCTCACGGCGGGGGTCTTCCTCCTACGTGGGCTTTCTTT	CASSSHGGGLPPTWAFF
.	TRBJ1-1	TRBD1	TRBV5-1	TGCGCCAGCACTGAGGGACAGGTGAACACTGAAGCTTTCTTT	CASTEGQVNTEAFF
.	TRBJ2-1	.	TRBV6-1	TGTGCCAGCAGCCTAGCAGTAGGGGAGCAGTTCTTC	CASSLAVGEQFF
.	TRBJ2-1	TRBD2	TRBV2	TGTGCCAGCAGCGCCCCACTAGCGATCGACAATGAGCAGTTCTTC	CASSAPLAIDNEQFF
.	TRBJ2-7	TRBD2	TRBV2	TGTGCCAGCAGTGTGGGGGGGGGTGCCTACGAGCAGTACTTC	CASSVGGGAYEQYF
.	TRBJ1-2	TRBD1	TRBV7-2	TGTGCCAGCAGCTTCGACAGGGGGGCAGCTAACTATGGCTACACCTTC	CASSFDRGAANYGYTF
.	TRBJ1-6	TRBD1	TRBV5-6	TGTGCCAGCAGCACCTCAATCGACAGGGTATCTTCACCCCTCCACTTT	CASSTSIDRVSSPLHF
.	TRBJ1-3	.	TRBV7-6	TGTGCCAGCAGCTCCCAGACTCTCTCTGGAAACACCATATATTTT	CASSSQTLSGNTIYF
few	TRBJ1-1	.	TRBV27	TGTGCCAGCAACAAGGGGGAGATGACTGAAGCTTTCTTT	CASNKGEMTEAFF
few	TRBJ2-7	TRBD1	TRBV5-1	TGCGCCAGCAGCATCACTGTCCAAGGGACAGCCTCAAAGGGTGGGCAGTACTTC	CASSITVQGTASKGGQYF
once	TRBJ2-3	TRBD2	TRBV5-1	TGCGCCAGCAGCTTGGTTTCGGCGGGAGGGCCCGGCACAGATACGCAGTATTTT	CASSLVSAGGPGTDTQYF
.	TRBJ2-7	TRBD2	TRBV13	TGTGGCAGCCGGGCGGGAGTACCCAGCTCCTACGAGCAGTACTTC	CGSRAGVPSSYEQYF
once	TRBJ2-3	.	TRBV19	TGTGCCAGTAGTATTAGGCGGGGCGGCACAGATACGCAGTATTTT	CASSIRRGGTDTQYF
.	TRBJ2-2	.	TRBV27	TGTGCCAGCAGTTTCCAGGGCATCGGGGAGCTGTTTTTT	CASSFQGIGELFF
.	TRBJ2-5	TRBD2	TRBV7-2	TGTGCCAGCAGCTTAGTCGGCACCGCTAGCGGGGAAAGGAGGGAGACCCAGTACTTC	CASSLVGTASGERRETQYF
.	TRBJ2-7	.	TRBV15	TGTGCCACCAGCAAGGGGCCGAGCGAGCAGTACTTC	CATSKGPSEQYF
.	TRBJ2-7	TRBD1	TRBV9	TGTGCCAGCAGCGCTTGGGACAGCAGGACCTACGAGCAGTACTTC	CASSAWDSRTYEQYF
.	TRBJ1-1	TRBD1	TRBV7-2	TGTGCCAGCAGCTTACTGAGGACAGGGGTGGGCACTGAAGCTTTCTTT	CASSLLRTGVGTEAFF
.	TRBJ1-4	.	TRBV5-4	TGTGCCAGCAGCCCGGGGTCAACTAATGAAAAACTGTTTTTT	CASSPGSTNEKLFF
.	TRBJ2-7	TRBD2	TRBV7-6	TGTGCCAGCTCAGGAGGTAGCGGGATAAAAGTCTATGAGCAGTACTTC	CASSGGSGIKVYEQYF
.	TRBJ2-7	TRBD2	TRBV28	TGTGCCAGCAGTTTCAATAGCGGGAACTACGAGCAGTACTTC	CASSFNSGNYEQYF
.	TRBJ2-5	.	TRBV5-4	TGTGCCAGCAGCCCCCCGGGACACCTTCAAGAGACCCAGTACTTC	CASSPPGHLQETQYF
.	TRBJ2-3	TRBD2	TRBV13	TGTGCCAGCAGCTTAACAACCGGGACTAAGTACACAGATACGCAGTATTTT	CASSLTTGTKYTDTQYF
.	TRBJ2-1	TRBD1	TRBV28	TGTGCCAGCAGTCCTCCGGGACAGGTGGATGAGCAGTTCTTC	CASSPPGQVDEQFF
.	TRBJ2-7	.	TRBV5-6	TGTGCCAGCAGCTTGGCGGGGGGCCAGTACGAGCAGTACTTC	CASSLAGGQYEQYF
.	TRBJ2-4	TRBD2	TRBV9	TGTGCCAGCAGCCCCCGAGCGGGAGGAATCCAAAACATTCAGTACTTC	CASSPRAGGIQNIQYF
.	TRBJ2-7	.	TRBV11-1	TGTGCCAGCAGCATCCGGGACTCGACATACGAGCAGTACTTC	CASSIRDSTYEQYF
.	TRBJ2-3	.	TRBV7-2	TGTGCCAGCAGCGTACAGGCAAGCACAGATACGCAGTATTTT	CASSVQASTDTQYF
once	TRBJ2-7	TRBD1	TRBV10-1	TGCGCCAGCAGTGAGCGGAGTCTGACAAGGACAGGAGCCTCCTACGAGCAGTACTTC	CASSERSLTRTGASYEQYF
.	TRBJ2-7	.	TRBV6-5	TGTGCCAGCACCGACAGCTACGAGCAGTACTTC	CASTDSYEQYF
once	TRBJ2-3	.	TRBV14	TGTGCCAGCAGCTCCCTGACTAGTAGCACAGATACGCAGTATTTT	CASSSLTSSTDTQYF
.	TRBJ2-7	.	TRBV21-1	TGTGCCAGCACCTCCGGAGCTCCATCCTACGAGCAGTACTTC	CASTSGAPSYEQYF
.	TRBJ2-1	.	TRBV7-9	TGTGCCAGCAGCTTAGTGGGGCAGGCATACAATGAGCAGTTCTTC	CASSLVGQAYNEQFF
.	TRBJ1-2	.	TRBV7-8	TGTGCCAGCAGCAGGGGAGGGCCCTTC	CASSRGGPF